A selection of T cell receptor beta chains follows, all from one sample in a study of beta chain features in type 1 diabetes. Profiled with immunoSEQ multiplex PCR; TCRdb holds only in-frame clones, not every one. Among 250,000 or so clones listed, about 70% were seen once. The sequenced sample was naive CD4+ T cells from blood. These receptors were taken from a man younger than 45 in good health. Each CDR3 is given with its conserved first and last residue. Fields, in order: V gene, clone size, CDR3 length, D gene, J gene, CDR3 DNA, CDR3 protein. A D gene is named only where the DNA matches it firmly. The size field is filled for only some rows; it gives once, few, many or a size class.

V gene: TRBV30; clone size: .; CDR3 length: 12; D gene: .; J gene: TRBJ1-6; CDR3 DNA: TGTGCCTCGAAGTCTTATAATTCACCCCTCCACTTT; CDR3 protein: CASKSYNSPLHF
V gene: TRBV10-3; clone size: .; CDR3 length: 13; D gene: .; J gene: TRBJ1-1; CDR3 DNA: TGTGCCATCAGTGAGTCTATCAACACTGAAGCTTTCTTT; CDR3 protein: CAISESINTEAFF
V gene: TRBV9; clone size: .; CDR3 length: 13; D gene: .; J gene: TRBJ2-5; CDR3 DNA: TGTGCCAGCAGCGTAGGAATCGGGGAGACCCAGTACTTC; CDR3 protein: CASSVGIGETQYF
V gene: TRBV30; clone size: few; CDR3 length: 13; D gene: .; J gene: TRBJ2-1; CDR3 DNA: TGTGCCTGGAGTGTACGGTTCGATCTGGAGCAGTTCTTC; CDR3 protein: CAWSVRFDLEQFF
V gene: TRBV30; clone size: .; CDR3 length: 15; D gene: .; J gene: TRBJ1-5; CDR3 DNA: TGTGCCTGGAGCCGCGAAGAAGGGATCAATCAGCCCCAGCATTTT; CDR3 protein: CAWSREEGINQPQHF
V gene: TRBV2; clone size: .; CDR3 length: 13; D gene: .; J gene: TRBJ1-2; CDR3 DNA: TGTGCCAGCAGTGAATCGGCGGTGGATGGCTACACCTTC; CDR3 protein: CASSESAVDGYTF
V gene: TRBV30; clone size: .; CDR3 length: 14; D gene: .; J gene: TRBJ2-1; CDR3 DNA: TGTGCCTGGACGTTGCGGTACCTGTGGAATGAGCAGTTCTTC; CDR3 protein: CAWTLRYLWNEQFF
V gene: TRBV28; clone size: once; CDR3 length: 14; D gene: TRBD2; J gene: TRBJ2-5; CDR3 DNA: TGTGCCAGCATCATGCGAGCGGGAGTAGAGACCCAGTACTTC; CDR3 protein: CASIMRAGVETQYF
V gene: TRBV5-1; clone size: once; CDR3 length: 13; D gene: .; J gene: TRBJ2-7; CDR3 DNA: TGCGCCAGCAGCACGGGTCAGGGGCTGGAGCAGTACTTC; CDR3 protein: CASSTGQGLEQYF
V gene: TRBV6-6; clone size: .; CDR3 length: 15; D gene: .; J gene: TRBJ1-6; CDR3 DNA: TGTGCCAGCAGGGATCCCGCGGGGGTTAATTCACCCCTCCACTTT; CDR3 protein: CASRDPAGVNSPLHF
V gene: TRBV25-1; clone size: .; CDR3 length: 14; D gene: .; J gene: TRBJ2-1; CDR3 DNA: TGTGCCAGCAGTGAAAACCTGGGGCCTCAAGAGCAGTTCTTC; CDR3 protein: CASSENLGPQEQFF
V gene: TRBV7-2; clone size: .; CDR3 length: 12; D gene: .; J gene: TRBJ2-3; CDR3 DNA: TGTGCCAGCAGCTTAGCGCAGGATACGCAGTATTTT; CDR3 protein: CASSLAQDTQYF
V gene: TRBV7-2; clone size: few; CDR3 length: 12; D gene: .; J gene: TRBJ2-7; CDR3 DNA: TGTGCCAGCAGCTTAAAAGATTATCAGCAGTACTTC; CDR3 protein: CASSLKDYQQYF
V gene: TRBV19; clone size: .; CDR3 length: 13; D gene: TRBD1; J gene: TRBJ2-4; CDR3 DNA: TGTGCCAGTAGTGTACAGGGGATGGACATTCAGTACTTC; CDR3 protein: CASSVQGMDIQYF
V gene: TRBV29-1; clone size: .; CDR3 length: 11; D gene: .; J gene: TRBJ2-3; CDR3 DNA: TGCAGCGTTGAAGAGAAAGATACGCAGTATTTT; CDR3 protein: CSVEEKDTQYF
V gene: TRBV29-1; clone size: .; CDR3 length: 13; D gene: .; J gene: TRBJ2-1; CDR3 DNA: TGCAGCGTTCGGACAGCTTCCTACAATGAGCAGTTCTTC; CDR3 protein: CSVRTASYNEQFF
V gene: TRBV29-1; clone size: .; CDR3 length: 13; D gene: .; J gene: TRBJ2-1; CDR3 DNA: TGCAGCGCCCTCAGGGCGTGGAACGATGAGCAGTTCTTC; CDR3 protein: CSALRAWNDEQFF
V gene: TRBV28; clone size: .; CDR3 length: 12; D gene: .; J gene: TRBJ2-3; CDR3 DNA: TGTGCCAGCAGGGGTTCGGCAGATACGCAGTATTTT; CDR3 protein: CASRGSADTQYF